This T cell receptor (beta chain) was captured in a study of blood T cell repertoires in COVID-19 (TCRdb year 2020). About the investigation overall: Collaborator samples came from the United States, Italy and Spain and covered acute and convalescent phases of COVID-19. The prospective study material was composed of cDNA or gDNA derived from T cells, B-cell-depleted T cells, or PBMCs. Deeply sampled blood TCRbeta repertoires from subjects exposed to, actively infected with, or recovered from COVID-19 were included in the dataset. A freely available public database, intended as a resource for researchers studying the immune response to SARS-CoV-2, is where the repertoires were released. The samples were drawn from the first 160 participants of the ongoing ImmuneRACE study and from over a thousand subjects provided by 6 global collaborators. A de-identified subject ID, COVID-19 status, age in years and sex were almost always included in the sample metadata. Where available, HLA class I and class II types were taken from metadata supplied by the sample provider and were not determined by assay-based typing.

What the study reported, not specific to this receptor: The amount of clinical and demographic metadata varied by source and participant and was provided uncurated.

Worth noting for this clone: What this receptor recognizes is not known. No base qualities exist here, and no much larger clone lies one base off it.

At one collaborating source in Seattle, patients were enrolled during active infection and were followed longitudinally through the course of disease. The collaborating institutions used their own protocols to collect whole blood in K2EDTA tubes. Collaborator samples were shipped for TCRbeta analysis as frozen whole blood, isolated PBMCs, or DNA extracted from either sample type. Per the germline V gene, MNHNS is the CDR1 and SASEGT is the CDR2. Trimming accounts for 3 bases at V and 6 bases at J, while the number of junction bases matched to no gene is 13. Measured from the cysteine to the phenylalanine, the CDR3 is 16 residues long. Of all the DNA, just the CDR3 is kept, 48 bases in frame from base 1. TCRbeta CDR3 regions were amplified from genomic DNA by means of the immunoSEQ Assay, a bias-controlled multiplex PCR. On the authors' methods: Within the assay, amplification of reference gene primers was used to estimate how many nucleated cells each sample contained. To quantify the absolute abundance of each unique TCRbeta CDR3 rearrangement, sequence reads were collapsed and filtered. Productive Simpson clonality was computed per sample as the square root of Simpson's diversity index over productive rearrangements. Held by TCRdb, this immuneACCESS table contains in-frame sequences only and omits some clones. Under half of the omission traces to an unresolved V gene where checked; the cause of the rest is unknown. V and J calls and clone size are those listed in that table; D and trimming were worked out from the DNA. This sample has some 240,000 clones in its table, and 80% to 90% of those were observed once. 6.5% to 9.5% of the sample comes from the top ten.

The chain links TRBV6-1 with TRBJ1-1; 7 central bases correspond to TRBD1. The clonotype originates from a woman older than 75 with COVID-19, enrolled during active disease. Sequenced sample: peripheral blood. The bases read TGTGCCAGCAGTGACGGGACAGCTCAAAGGGGATCTGAAGCTTTCTTT. Translation gives CASSDGTAQRGSEAFF.